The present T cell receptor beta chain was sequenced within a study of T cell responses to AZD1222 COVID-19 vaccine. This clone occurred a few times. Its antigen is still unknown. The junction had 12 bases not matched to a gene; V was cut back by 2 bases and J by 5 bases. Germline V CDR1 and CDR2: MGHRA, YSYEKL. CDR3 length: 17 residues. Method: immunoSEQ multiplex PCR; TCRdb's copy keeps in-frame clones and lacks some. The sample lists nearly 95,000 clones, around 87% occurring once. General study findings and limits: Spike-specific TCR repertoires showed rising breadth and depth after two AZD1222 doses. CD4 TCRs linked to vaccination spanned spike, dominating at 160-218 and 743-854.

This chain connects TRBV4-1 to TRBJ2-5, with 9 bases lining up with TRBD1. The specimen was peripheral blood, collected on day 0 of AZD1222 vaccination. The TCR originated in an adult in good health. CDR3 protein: CASSQLPPQGAWETQYF. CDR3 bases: TGCGCCAGCAGCCAACTACCCCCACAGGGGGCGTGGGAGACCCAGTACTTC.